This T cell receptor (beta chain) was identified during a study of T cells after yellow fever vaccination. This clonotype was counted a few times. One entry per CDR3 protein, called by TCRdb with MiXCR from the 5' RACE reads. There are around 550,000 distinct CDR3 sequences in the sample; roughly 19% occur only once, and more than 13% lies in the top ten. The CDR3 contains 20 residues. V was clipped by 2 bases and J by 2 bases; unmatched bases: 14. Per germline, CDR1 KGHSH and CDR2 LQKENI. The V and J genes are TRBV18 and TRBJ2-1; 11 bases map to TRBD2. Sequencing used PBMCs, obtained 15 days after the yellow fever booster vaccination. This clonotype was sampled from a man aged 25 to 40 who received the YFV17D yellow fever vaccine. The CDR3 protein is CASSPMGEEGTSGPYNEQFF. CDR3 DNA sequence: TGTGCCAGCTCACCAATGGGGGAGGAGGGGACTAGCGGACCCTACAATGAGCAGTTCTTC.